This is a list of T cell receptor beta chains from one sample in a study of shared T cell receptors in the human thymus. TCRdb's copy holds only in-frame clones and misses some; the assay was immunoSEQ multiplex PCR. The sample lists hundreds of thousands of clones; about 80% were seen once. These data were also reused for a study on human thymus T cells.

The sample consisted of thymocytes. The receptors shown here come from a boy under three years old with a congenital heart defect. CDR3s include the opening cysteine and the closing phenylalanine or tryptophan. Fields, in order: J gene, D gene, clone size, V gene, CDR3 DNA, CDR3 protein. D genes are given only for firm matches. Not every row has a clone size; where given, it reads once, few, many or a size class.

TRBJ1-5 | TRBD1 | - | TRBV12-5 | TGTGCTAGTGGTTCCAATCCGGGACAGGCCTCTGATACGGACAGCAATCAGCCCCAGCATTTT | CASGSNPGQASDTDSNQPQHF
TRBJ2-1 | TRBD2 | - | TRBV4-1 | TGCGCCAGCAGCCAAGTAGCGGGCCGGTCCTACAATGAGCAGTTCTTC | CASSQVAGRSYNEQFF
TRBJ1-1 | - | - | TRBV2 | TGTGCCAGCAGGCACAGGGTCGACACTGAAGCTTTCTTT | CASRHRVDTEAFF
TRBJ2-5 | - | - | TRBV7-2 | TGTGCCAGCAGCCTCTGGTGGGCCCAAGAGACCCAGTACTTC | CASSLWWAQETQYF
TRBJ2-7 | TRBD2 | - | TRBV4-2 | TGTGCCAGCAGCCAAGTAGTGACTAGCGGGAGGGCCTACGAGCAGTACTTC | CASSQVVTSGRAYEQYF
TRBJ1-2 | - | few | TRBV19 | TGTGCCAGTAGTGCGGGACCTTTCTATGGCTACACCTTC | CASSAGPFYGYTF
TRBJ1-3 | - | - | TRBV12-5 | TGTGCTAGTGGTTTGGTAGCGCACAGGCGAATCTCTGGAAACACCATATATTTT | CASGLVAHRRISGNTIYF
TRBJ2-7 | - | - | TRBV2 | TGTGCCAGCAAGACGGAGGCCTACGAGCAGTACTTC | CASKTEAYEQYF
TRBJ2-1 | TRBD1 | - | TRBV15 | TGTGCCCTGGGGCGGGACAGGGCCCTCAATGAGCAGTTCTTC | CALGRDRALNEQFF
TRBJ1-2 | - | - | TRBV6-1 | TGTGCCAGCAGTGAGGGGGGTCCCCTCTGGGGCTACACCTTC | CASSEGGPLWGYTF
TRBJ2-1 | TRBD2 | - | TRBV5-6 | TGTGCCAGCAGCCATAGCGGGAGAGTGGGCAATGAGCAGTTCTTC | CASSHSGRVGNEQFF
TRBJ2-7 | - | - | TRBV4-1 | TGCGCCAGCAGCCACGGGGACGAGCAGTACTTC | CASSHGDEQYF
TRBJ1-1 | - | - | TRBV30 | TGTGCCTGGAAAGCACGCGGGAACACTGAAGCTTTCTTT | CAWKARGNTEAFF
TRBJ2-7 | TRBD2 | - | TRBV14 | TGTGCCAGCAGCCCCAGACTAGCGGGAGGGCCTAGCGAGCAGTACTTC | CASSPRLAGGPSEQYF
TRBJ2-1 | TRBD1 | - | TRBV29-1 | TGCAGCGTCGGAAGACAGGGGGCTATTTATGAGCAGTTCTTC | CSVGRQGAIYEQFF
TRBJ1-4 | TRBD1 | - | TRBV4-1 | TGCGCCAGCGGCCGGGACAGATCATCCGGTAATGAAAAACTGTTTTTT | CASGRDRSSGNEKLFF
TRBJ1-2 | TRBD1 | - | TRBV12-5 | TGTGCTAGTGGAACCGGGACAGGGGGCGGGTATGGCTACACCTTC | CASGTGTGGGYGYTF
TRBJ2-3 | TRBD2 | - | TRBV19 | TGTGCCAGTAGTGGGACTAGCGGTAGCACAGATACGCAGTATTTT | CASSGTSGSTDTQYF
TRBJ2-3 | TRBD2 | - | TRBV14 | TGTGCCAGCAGCCAAGGACGTCGAGCGGGAGGAACAGATACGCAGTATTTT | CASSQGRRAGGTDTQYF
TRBJ2-3 | - | - | TRBV5-4 | TGTGCCAGCAGCCCGGGACTCCCACGGGACACAGATACGCAGTATTTT | CASSPGLPRDTDTQYF
TRBJ1-1 | TRBD1 | - | TRBV2 | TGTGCCACCCCGGGGCCCTACAGGGGACCGAACACTGAAGCTTTCTTT | CATPGPYRGPNTEAFF
TRBJ2-1 | TRBD2 | - | TRBV28 | TGTGCCAGCAGTTTGGCGGGAGGGCCGAGGAATGAGCAGTTCTTC | CASSLAGGPRNEQFF
TRBJ2-4 | - | - | TRBV19 | TGTGCCAGTAGTATCGACGTCTGCGGGACCCCAAACATTCAGTACTTC | CASSIDVCGTPNIQYF
TRBJ2-1 | TRBD2 | - | TRBV7-8 | TGTGCCAGCAGCCCCCGGGAGGCGAGGAATGAGCAGTTCTTC | CASSPREARNEQFF
TRBJ1-1 | TRBD1 | - | TRBV5-1 | TGCGCCAGCAGCCCTGGACAGGGGTTCGTGGCTTTCTTT | CASSPGQGFVAFF
TRBJ2-7 | - | - | TRBV5-5 | TGTGCCAGCAGCCTACTAACTAGTATGCTATCCTACGAGCAGTACTTC | CASSLLTSMLSYEQYF
TRBJ2-2 | - | - | TRBV27 | TGTGCCAGCACCGGGCGGGTGGCCGGGGAGCTGTTTTTT | CASTGRVAGELFF
TRBJ2-6 | - | - | TRBV14 | TGTGCCAGCAGCCCCGGGTTACGCTCTGGGGCCAACGTCCTGACTTTC | CASSPGLRSGANVLTF
TRBJ2-4 | TRBD2 | once | TRBV11-2 | TGTGCCAGCAGCTTAAGGGATAGCGGGAGGGCCTTTGACAAAAACATTCAGTACTTC | CASSLRDSGRAFDKNIQYF